This TCR beta chain originates from a study of cytomegalovirus exposure and HLA in healthy donors (dated by TCRdb to the late 2010s). General notes on the study: According to an earlier analysis of 587 of the donors, some 180 million T cells yielded roughly 100 million unique TCR beta sequences and approximately 300 Gb of sequence data. On average, approximately 250,000 unique TCR beta nucleotide sequences were sequenced per donor among 300 to 500 genotyped donors of the cohort, with roughly 18% of those sequences being non-productive. HLA typing included class I and class II loci at four-digit resolution. The study used immunosequencing to profile the T cell repertoires of 670 or so subjects and linked those repertoires to cytomegalovirus serostatus. Rather than using new phenotypic data, the later analysis identified candidate immune exposures from TCR beta sequences and from how often those sequences occurred across donors. Along with the approximately 650-subject first cohort, a separate validation cohort of over 90 different subjects was used. An early release that covered about 600 HLA-typed donors contained approximately 300 gigabases of sequencing data and about 93 million unique TCR sequences. The study aimed to test whether signatures of past pathogen exposure could be identified by cataloging public T cell receptors. All discovery cohort repertoires had been generated on a single sequencing platform. Donor age, sex, ethnicity and CMV serostatus were compiled together with the repertoire data. To predict cytomegalovirus infection status, the study brought together high-throughput TCR immunosequencing, statistical association of individual TCRs with disease status, and machine learning. Because of strong linkage in the cohort, four to six DR-DQ haplotypes were treated as single units for association and clustering. In a later genetic analysis, genome-wide SNP genotypes for about 55% of the roughly 670 donors were used, and that subset was treated as a discovery cohort. Typing coverage varied by locus: roughly 620-630 donors for A, B, C, DRB1 and DQB1; under 550 for DQA1; nearly 610 for DPA1; approximately 490 for DPB1. Of the roughly 410 genotyped donors, less than 85% were placed in the genetic ancestry cluster associated with self-reported Caucasian donors. An earlier analysis of 587 of the donors used high-throughput TCR beta sequencing to judge whether each TCR beta V gene segment behaved as functional or pseudogenic. In a later analysis, previously published TCR beta repertoires from 550 to 700 donors were re-analyzed and high-resolution HLA genotyping was added so that TCR occurrence patterns could be studied. The study at large found these results: In a later analysis, HLA-associated TCR beta chains were found to be more clonally expanded and to have lower generation probabilities than equally common non-associated chains. Compared with the approximately 700-donor mean, donors in an Asian-associated ancestry cluster had fewer N-insertions in productive TCRs, according to a later genetic analysis. When HLA alleles, especially DR and DQ, strongly co-occurred, TCR associations were difficult to assign to individual alleles. Immune exposure information for the cohort was limited to CMV serostatus. A cluster of highly shared sequence variants was judged likely to represent a technical artifact of the sequencing pipeline. A later analysis associated around 16,000 TCR beta sequences with specific HLA alleles at a false discovery rate of 0.05. HLA typing was unavailable for some donors at each locus, so association tests used only the typed subset. Several of the top co-occurrence clusters appeared to be linked to parvovirus B19, influenza, CMV and Epstein-Barr virus, according to a later analysis. The classifier was reported to diagnose cytomegalovirus status with high specificity and sensitivity in both the original and validation cohorts. A later analysis found that most CMV-associated TCR beta chains appeared HLA-restricted, with HLA associations seemingly driven largely by CMV exposure. The cohort was sequenced for TCR beta chains only, and without alpha or paired-chain data the features that could be detected were limited. In vitro tests confirmed that a few of the cytomegalovirus-associated TCR beta chains recognize cytomegalovirus antigens. A later analysis found that TCR association rates varied across HLA loci, with DRB1 alleles showing the most associated TCRs and HLA-C alleles the fewest. The authors suggested that the approach could potentially be generalized to other disease states and immunological phenotypes. Some IMGT-functional V segments, including TRBV6-2 and TRBV6-3, could not be told apart with the 87-base-pair reads, so those segments were excluded. Most TCR sequences were observed very rarely across donors, whereas some public TCRs were present in many individuals. An earlier analysis of approximately 540 of the donors showed that most TCR beta V segments appeared in productive rearrangements either about 87% or about 30% of the time, which broadly matched IMGT annotations. The study gave a list of under 200 TCR beta chains associated with cytomegalovirus. In a later genetic analysis, a missense DCLRE1C variant was associated with V-gene and J-gene trimming of TCR beta chains, and the association was replicated in an independent cohort. Because counts were too low, approximately 15 rarely observed V segments, including chromosome 9 orphons, were excluded from the earlier analysis of roughly 580 of the donors. A further reported finding was that TCR beta sequences accurately predicted the HLA-A and HLA-B alleles for most subjects in the first cohort. Presence/absence analyses assumed roughly uniform sequencing depth across donors, an assumption that may not hold. Linkage disequilibrium might explain the correlated functional status among segregating V segments, but an unknown experimental factor could not be ruled out.

Libraries were made using the immunoSEQ multiplex PCR assay. A mixture of 60 forward primers for TCR Vbeta segments and 13 reverse primers for TCR Jbeta segments was used in the multiplex PCR. The CDR3 region of rearranged TCR beta genes was amplified from genomic DNA by a multiplex PCR assay. The Illumina HiSeq System was used to sequence the amplified TCR beta libraries as 87-base-pair reads. Per the original workflow: In a later analysis, some 80 million unique TCR beta chains were counted across the roughly 670 repertoires, and roughly 10 million of these chains were shared by at least two donors. Raw reads were error-corrected and collapsed into unique sequences by a nearest-neighbor algorithm in which closely related sequences were merged to remove PCR and sequencing errors. To assign V, D and J gene segments, CDR3 sequences were aligned to IMGT reference sequences. Each retained sequence needed at least a six-nucleotide match to both a V gene segment and a J gene segment. Rearrangements were called productive when the CDR3 lacked stop codons and stayed in frame with V and J; all others were non-productive. Following IMGT convention, CDR3 was defined as the stretch from the second conserved V-encoded cysteine up to the conserved J-encoded phenylalanine. Sequences without an unambiguous match to a single V gene segment were excluded from the earlier analysis of 450 to 650 of the donors. An earlier analysis of 587 of the donors classified V segments as functional when productive rearrangements were above 56.7% and as segregating when the standard deviation between donors was above 5%. A statistical classification framework was developed to diagnose cytomegalovirus status using the catalog of TCR beta chain sequences. In a later analysis, TCR nucleotide sequences were compared against IMGT/GENE-DB human TR gene sequences so that V and J genes could be assigned. Using the TCRdist pipeline, a later analysis assigned CDR3 sequences along with most-parsimonious VDJ recombination scenarios. In a later analysis, each TCR beta chain was defined by its CDR3 amino acid sequence together with its V-gene family, and reads lacking a unique V-gene family were excluded. To address suspected cross-contamination and a sequencing artifact, a later analysis removed a few hundred highly shared, low-generation-probability nucleotide sequences. In a later analysis, a clonal expansion index for each public chain was calculated from normalized within-repertoire ranks of inferred template counts. In a later analysis, generation probabilities were computed with a VDJ recombination model fitted to out-of-frame rearrangements, and the resulting probabilities were checked against IGoR. In a later analysis, TCR-TCR, TCR-HLA and TCR-CMV co-occurrence was scored with hypergeometric tests, and a repertoire-size bias correction was applied to TCR pairs. To estimate false discovery rates, a later analysis permuted the HLA or CMV assignments 20 times. In a later analysis, co-occurring TCRs were grouped using DBSCAN, with TCRdist sequence similarity added in when clustering inside HLA-allele-positive subsets. For co-occurrence clustering, repertoires with fewer than 30,000 or more than 120,000 public chains were excluded, along with a handful of repertoires with anomalous nucleotide sharing. TCRdb retrieved this table from immuneACCESS and kept in-frame rearrangements only. Not all clones are present; in checked studies, unresolved V genes account for under half, and no reason is known for the remainder. V and J calls and clone size are copied from that table; D and trimming were computed from the DNA. The record for this sample contains under 100,000 clones. Jointly, the top ten make up 3% to 4% of the sample.

As encoded in the germline V gene (reference sequence), CDR1 is LNHDA while CDR2 is SQIVND. Relative to germline, V is 6 bases shorter and J is 5 bases shorter, with 8 bases between their ends. Inclusive of the bounding cysteine and phenylalanine, the CDR3 is 12 residues long. The only DNA kept is the CDR3, 36 bases in frame from the first base. The cohort was made up of about 610 healthy bone marrow donors. At the time of sampling, all cohort members were nominally healthy, though unrecorded immune exposures were likely present. The donor tested CMV seronegative, placing the donor among the 350 or so seronegative members of the cohort. Each donor provided a peripheral blood sample, and peripheral blood mononuclear cells were used for TCR beta sequencing. The Qiagen DNeasy Blood Extraction Kit was used to extract genomic DNA from the blood cell samples. Worth noting for this clone: The antigen this receptor binds is unknown.

The clonotype comes from a young woman in good health and CMV-seronegative. The sequence is built from TRBV19 and TRBJ1-5, with the D segment identity uncertain. Sample: PBMCs. The DNA sequence is as follows: TGTGCCAGTAGCCCCAGCGATCAGCCCCAGCATTTT. It codes for CASSPSDQPQHF.